The rows below give T cell receptor beta chains drawn from one sample of a study of preoperative IRX-2 immunotherapy in early breast cancer. Some clones are missing from TCRdb's copy, which holds only in-frame ones; the method was immunoSEQ multiplex PCR. Of about 62,000 clones listed, around 94% are singletons. Sampling was conducted from a patient treated with IRX-2 immunotherapy. The receptors come from a human donor with breast cancer. Both conserved end residues are part of each CDR3. D genes are given only for firm matches. Not every row has a clone size; where given, it reads once, few, many or a size class.

j_call v_call d_call clone_size cdr3_aa cdr3_nt
TRBJ2-1 TRBV5-1 - - CASAIETLNEQFF TGCGCCAGCGCTATCGAGACCCTAAATGAGCAGTTCTTC
TRBJ2-7 TRBV30 - once CAWSQGQGGEQYF TGTGCCTGGAGTCAGGGGCAGGGGGGCGAGCAGTACTTC
TRBJ2-6 TRBV5-1 TRBD2 - CASSSDPSIGLAGGKKGANVLTF TGCGCCAGCAGCTCCGACCCTTCAATTGGACTAGCGGGAGGTAAAAAGGGGGCCAACGTCCTGACTTTC
TRBJ2-5 TRBV5-1 - - CASSLLRETQYF TGCGCCAGCAGCTTGCTTAGGGAGACCCAGTACTTC
TRBJ2-7 TRBV7-8 TRBD2 - CASSLAAGLYEQYF TGTGCCAGCAGCCTAGCGGCCGGGCTCTACGAGCAGTACTTC
TRBJ2-1 TRBV19 - - CASSFTSHEQFF TGTGCCAGTAGTTTTACTAGCCACGAGCAGTTCTTC
TRBJ2-3 TRBV28 - - CASSWGQGEEGTDTQYF TGTGCCAGCAGTTGGGGCCAGGGGGAGGAGGGCACAGATACGCAGTATTTT
TRBJ1-4 TRBV25-1 - - CASSEPPRGLYEKLFF TGTGCCAGCAGTGAACCCCCGAGGGGATTATATGAAAAACTGTTTTTT
TRBJ2-1 TRBV20-1 - - CSAEQGNEQFF TGCAGTGCGGAACAGGGCAATGAGCAGTTCTTC
TRBJ1-2 TRBV28 - - CASSPPGQTYGYTF TGTGCCAGCAGTCCCCCTGGGCAGACCTATGGCTACACCTTC
TRBJ1-4 TRBV11-2 - - CASSPRVATGLSMVAKLFF TGTGCCAGCAGTCCTAGGGTGGCGACAGGCCTATCAATGGTGGCAAAACTGTTTTTT
TRBJ1-5 TRBV10-3 - - CAISESKNSNQPQHF TGTGCCATCAGTGAGTCGAAAAATAGCAATCAGCCCCAGCATTTT
TRBJ2-3 TRBV30 - - CAWTTGVSTDTQYF TGTGCCTGGACCACGGGGGTTAGCACAGATACGCAGTATTTT
TRBJ2-2 TRBV5-1 TRBD1 - CASSLGQGLTGELFF TGCGCCAGCAGCTTGGGACAGGGGTTGACCGGGGAGCTGTTTTTT
TRBJ1-2 TRBV6-1 - - CASSEGTAYNYGYTF TGTGCCAGCAGTGAAGGGACAGCCTATAACTATGGCTACACCTTC
TRBJ2-5 TRBV7-2 - - CASGGGGLWETQYF TGTGCCAGCGGAGGTGGGGGGCTTTGGGAGACCCAGTACTTC
TRBJ1-5 TRBV7-9 - - CASSSSGRINLSNQPQHF TGTGCCAGCAGCTCTTCGGGACGGATCAATCTCAGCAATCAGCCCCAGCATTTT
TRBJ2-3 TRBV19 TRBD2 - CASRREGDTQYF TGTGCCAGTAGGAGGGAGGGAGATACGCAGTATTTT
TRBJ2-1 TRBV7-9 - - CASSRSTEYNEQFF TGTGCCAGCAGCCGCTCGACAGAATACAATGAGCAGTTCTTC
TRBJ2-4 TRBV7-8 - - CASSLGIRGIAKNIQYF TGTGCCAGCAGCTTAGGTATCAGGGGAATAGCCAAAAACATTCAGTACTTC
TRBJ2-7 TRBV7-2 TRBD2 - CASSLTSGGAHEQYF TGTGCCAGCAGCCTCACTAGCGGGGGGGCCCACGAGCAGTACTTC
TRBJ2-1 TRBV7-9 - once CASSPKVLEQGRNEQFF TGTGCCAGCAGCCCAAAGGTCCTCGAACAGGGAAGAAATGAGCAGTTCTTC
TRBJ1-4 TRBV5-1 - once CASSLDFEKLFF TGCGCCAGCAGCTTGGACTTTGAAAAACTGTTTTTT
TRBJ2-7 TRBV15 - - CATSSDSLLEQYF TGTGCCACCAGCTCCGACAGTTTGCTCGAGCAGTACTTC
TRBJ2-7 TRBV6-5 TRBD1 - CASRKRTGNYEQYF TGTGCCAGCAGAAAACGGACAGGGAACTACGAGCAGTACTTC
TRBJ2-7 TRBV27 TRBD1 - CASSSLTGFEQYF TGTGCCAGCAGTTCGCTGACAGGGTTCGAGCAGTACTTC
TRBJ2-7 TRBV6-6 - - CASTERLDEQYF TGTGCCAGCACCGAAAGATTAGACGAGCAGTACTTC
TRBJ1-6 TRBV7-6 - - CASSTRGEGPNSPLHF TGTGCCAGCAGCACTCGGGGGGAAGGGCCTAATTCACCCCTCCACTTT
TRBJ2-6 TRBV11-2 - - CASSYERGWPGANVLTF TGTGCCAGCAGCTACGAGCGAGGGTGGCCTGGGGCCAACGTCCTGACTTTC
TRBJ1-5 TRBV27 TRBD1 - CASSGGPPGQGLFWHQPQHF TGTGCCAGCAGTGGGGGACCCCCGGGACAGGGGTTATTTTGGCATCAGCCCCAGCATTTT
TRBJ2-3 TRBV4-2 TRBD2 - CASSQESGGRDTQYF TGTGCCAGCAGCCAAGAAAGCGGGGGGAGGGATACGCAGTATTTT
TRBJ1-4 TRBV20-1 - - CSATYDEKLFF TGCAGTGCCACCTACGACGAAAAACTGTTTTTT
TRBJ1-4 TRBV19 - - CASSTGTNEKLFF TGTGCCAGTTCGACAGGAACTAATGAAAAACTGTTTTTT
TRBJ2-1 TRBV12-5 - - CASGLALMGYSYNEQFF TGTGCTAGTGGTTTGGCGCTGATGGGTTACTCCTACAATGAGCAGTTCTTC
TRBJ2-5 TRBV2 - - CASRGAFRETQYF TGTGCCAGCAGGGGAGCCTTTCGGGAGACCCAGTACTTC